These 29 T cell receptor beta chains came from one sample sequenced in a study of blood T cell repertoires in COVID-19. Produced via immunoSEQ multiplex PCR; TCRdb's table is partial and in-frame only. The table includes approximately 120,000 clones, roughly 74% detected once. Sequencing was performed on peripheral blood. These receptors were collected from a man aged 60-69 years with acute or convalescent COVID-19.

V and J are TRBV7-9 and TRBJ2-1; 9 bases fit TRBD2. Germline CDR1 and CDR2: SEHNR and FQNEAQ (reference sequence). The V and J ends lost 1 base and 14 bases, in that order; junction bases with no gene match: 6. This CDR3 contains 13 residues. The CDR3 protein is CASSLDLLAGKFF. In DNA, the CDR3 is TGTGCCAGCAGCTTAGATTTGCTAGCGGGAAAGTTCTTC.

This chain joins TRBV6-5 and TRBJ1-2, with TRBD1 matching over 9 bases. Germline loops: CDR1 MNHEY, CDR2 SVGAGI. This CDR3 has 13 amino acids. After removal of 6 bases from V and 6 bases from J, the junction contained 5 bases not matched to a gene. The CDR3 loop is CASRGDRANGYTF. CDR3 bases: TGTGCCAGCAGGGGGGACAGGGCAAATGGCTACACCTTC.

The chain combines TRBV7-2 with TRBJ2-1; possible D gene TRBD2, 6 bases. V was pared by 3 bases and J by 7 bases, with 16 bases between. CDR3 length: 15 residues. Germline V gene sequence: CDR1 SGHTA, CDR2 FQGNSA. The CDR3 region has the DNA TGTGCCAGCAGCTTTATCGTTGGAGGGTCTAATGAGCAGTTCTTC. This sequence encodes CASSFIVGGSNEQFF.

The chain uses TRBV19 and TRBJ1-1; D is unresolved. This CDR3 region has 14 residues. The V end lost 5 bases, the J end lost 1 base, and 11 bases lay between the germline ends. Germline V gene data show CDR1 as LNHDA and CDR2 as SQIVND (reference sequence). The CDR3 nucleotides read TGTGCCAGTAGTCCATTCACAGAGAACACTGAAGCTTTCTTT. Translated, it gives CASSPFTENTEAFF.

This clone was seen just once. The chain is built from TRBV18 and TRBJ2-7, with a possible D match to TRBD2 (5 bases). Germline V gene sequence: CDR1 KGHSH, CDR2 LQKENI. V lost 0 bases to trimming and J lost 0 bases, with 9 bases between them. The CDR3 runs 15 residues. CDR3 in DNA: TGTGCCAGCTCACCACCGGGCGGGTACTCCTACGAGCAGTACTTC. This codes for CASSPPGGYSYEQYF.

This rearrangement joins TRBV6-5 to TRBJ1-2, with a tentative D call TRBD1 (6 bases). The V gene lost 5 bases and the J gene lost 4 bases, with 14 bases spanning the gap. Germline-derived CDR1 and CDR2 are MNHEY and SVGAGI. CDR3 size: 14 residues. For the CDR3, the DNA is TGTGCCAGCAGTCATGAGACAGGCCGCTATGGCTACACCTTC. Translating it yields CASSHETGRYGYTF.

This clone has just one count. CDR3 bases: TGTGCCAGCAGTTCAGACAGGGGTAGAACTGAAGCTTTCTTT. Encoded protein: CASSSDRGRTEAFF. This chain uses TRBV14 with TRBJ1-1; 8 bases line up with TRBD1. Germline CDR1 SGHDN, CDR2 FVKESK. V shed 6 bases and J 5 bases; nucleotides not matched to a gene: 8. There are 14 residues in the CDR3.

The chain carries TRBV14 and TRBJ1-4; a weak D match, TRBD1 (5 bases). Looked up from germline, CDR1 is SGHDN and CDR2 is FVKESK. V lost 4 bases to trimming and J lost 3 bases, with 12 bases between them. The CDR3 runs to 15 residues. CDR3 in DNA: TGTGCCAGCAGCCGGCAGGGATTGGCTAATGAAAAACTGTTTTTT. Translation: CASSRQGLANEKLFF.

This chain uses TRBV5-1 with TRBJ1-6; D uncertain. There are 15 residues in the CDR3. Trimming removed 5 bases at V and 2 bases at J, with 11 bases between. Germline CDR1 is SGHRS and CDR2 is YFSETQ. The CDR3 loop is CASRQEDPYNSPLHF. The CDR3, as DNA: TGCGCCAGCAGACAAGAAGATCCCTATAATTCACCCCTCCACTTT.

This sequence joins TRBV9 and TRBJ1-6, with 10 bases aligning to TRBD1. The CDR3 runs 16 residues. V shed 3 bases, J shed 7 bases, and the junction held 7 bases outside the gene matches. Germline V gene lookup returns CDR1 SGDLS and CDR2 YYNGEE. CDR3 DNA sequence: TGTGCCAGCAGCGCCAGGGACAGGGGTACGAATTCACCCCTCCACTTT. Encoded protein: CASSARDRGTNSPLHF.

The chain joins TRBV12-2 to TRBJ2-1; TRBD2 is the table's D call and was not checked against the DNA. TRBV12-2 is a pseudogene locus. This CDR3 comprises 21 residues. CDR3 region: CASRSFLGTSGRRGSYNEQFF. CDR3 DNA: TGTGCAAGTCGCTCGTTCCTAGGGACTAGCGGGAGGCGAGGGTCCTACAATGAGCAGTTCTTC.

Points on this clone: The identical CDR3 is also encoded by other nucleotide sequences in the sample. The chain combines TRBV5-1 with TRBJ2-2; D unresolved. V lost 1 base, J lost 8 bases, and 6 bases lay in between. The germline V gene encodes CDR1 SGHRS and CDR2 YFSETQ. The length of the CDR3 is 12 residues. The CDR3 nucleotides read TGCGCCAGCAGCTTGAACTCGGGGGAGCTGTTTTTT. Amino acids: CASSLNSGELFF.

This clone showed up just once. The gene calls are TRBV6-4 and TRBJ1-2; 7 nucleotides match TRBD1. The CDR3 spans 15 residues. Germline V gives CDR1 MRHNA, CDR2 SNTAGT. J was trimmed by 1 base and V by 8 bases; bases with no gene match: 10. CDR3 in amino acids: CASSKEHRGNYGYTF. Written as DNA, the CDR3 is TGTGCCAGCTCCAAGGAACACAGGGGTAACTATGGCTACACCTTC.

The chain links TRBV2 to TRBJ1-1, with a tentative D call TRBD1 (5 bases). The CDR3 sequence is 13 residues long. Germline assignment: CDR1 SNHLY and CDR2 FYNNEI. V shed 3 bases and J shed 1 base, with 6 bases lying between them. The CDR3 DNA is TGTGCCAGCAGTGATGACAGGAACACTGAAGCTTTCTTT. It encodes CASSDDRNTEAFF. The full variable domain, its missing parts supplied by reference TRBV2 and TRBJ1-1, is EPEVTQTPSHQVTQMGQEVILRCVPISNHLYFYWYRQILGQKVEFLVSFYNNEISEKSEIFDDQFSVERPDGSNFTLKIRSTKLEDSAMYFCASSDDRNTEAFFGQGTRLTVV.

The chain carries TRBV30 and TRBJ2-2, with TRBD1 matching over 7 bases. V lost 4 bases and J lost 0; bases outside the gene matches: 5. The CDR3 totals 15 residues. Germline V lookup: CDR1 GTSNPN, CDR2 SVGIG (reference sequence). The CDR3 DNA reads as TGTGCCTGGACCCTAGGGACAGCGAACACCGGGGAGCTGTTTTTT. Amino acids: CAWTLGTANTGELFF. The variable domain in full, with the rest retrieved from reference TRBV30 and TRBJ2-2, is SQTIHQWPATLVQPVGSPLSLECTVEGTSNPNLYWYRQAAGRGLQLLFYSVGIGQISSEVPQNLSASRPQDRQFILSSKKLLLSDSGFYLCAWTLGTANTGELFFGEGSRLTVL.

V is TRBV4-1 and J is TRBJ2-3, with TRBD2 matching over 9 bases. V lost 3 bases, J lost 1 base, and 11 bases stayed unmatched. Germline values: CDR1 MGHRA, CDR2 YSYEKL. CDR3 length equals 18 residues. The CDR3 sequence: CASSHRPGTSRRTDTQYF. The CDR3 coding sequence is TGCGCCAGCAGCCACCGCCCCGGGACTAGCCGTCGCACAGATACGCAGTATTTT.

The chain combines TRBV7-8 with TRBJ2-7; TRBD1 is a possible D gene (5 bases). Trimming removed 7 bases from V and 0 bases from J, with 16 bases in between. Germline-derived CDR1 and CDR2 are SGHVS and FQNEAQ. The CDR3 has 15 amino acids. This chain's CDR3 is CASTLSRAASYEQYF. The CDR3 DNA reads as TGTGCCAGCACTCTTAGCAGGGCAGCCTCCTACGAGCAGTACTTC.

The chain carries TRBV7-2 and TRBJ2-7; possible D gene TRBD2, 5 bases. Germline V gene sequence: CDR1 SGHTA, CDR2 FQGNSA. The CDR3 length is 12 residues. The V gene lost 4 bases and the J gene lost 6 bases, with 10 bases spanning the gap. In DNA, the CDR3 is TGTGCCAGCAGCTACCCTAGCCGCGAGCAGTACTTC. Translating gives CASSYPSREQYF. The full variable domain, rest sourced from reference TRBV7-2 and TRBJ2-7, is GAGVSQSPSNKVTEKGKDVELRCDPISGHTALYWYRQSLGQGLEFLIYFQGNSAPDKSGLPSDRFSAERTGGSVSTLTIQRTQQEDSAVYLCASSYPSREQYFGPGTRLTVT.

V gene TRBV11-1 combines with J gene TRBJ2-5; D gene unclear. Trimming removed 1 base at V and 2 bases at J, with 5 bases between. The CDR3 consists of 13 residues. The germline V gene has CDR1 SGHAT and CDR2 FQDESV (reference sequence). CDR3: CASSLDWQETQYF. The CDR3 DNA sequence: TGTGCCAGCAGCTTAGACTGGCAAGAGACCCAGTACTTC.

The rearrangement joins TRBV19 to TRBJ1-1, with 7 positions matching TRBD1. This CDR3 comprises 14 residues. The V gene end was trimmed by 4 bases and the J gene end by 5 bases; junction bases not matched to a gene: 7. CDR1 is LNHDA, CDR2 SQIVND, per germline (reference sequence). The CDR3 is CASSSSAGGTEAFF. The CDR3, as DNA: TGTGCCAGTAGTAGCAGTGCAGGGGGGACTGAAGCTTTCTTT. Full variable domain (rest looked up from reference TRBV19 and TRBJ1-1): DGGITQSPKYLFRKEGQNVTLSCEQNLNHDAMYWYRQDPGQGLRLIYYSQIVNDFQKGDIAEGYSVSREKKESFPLTVTSAQKNPTAFYLCASSSSAGGTEAFFGQGTRLTVV.

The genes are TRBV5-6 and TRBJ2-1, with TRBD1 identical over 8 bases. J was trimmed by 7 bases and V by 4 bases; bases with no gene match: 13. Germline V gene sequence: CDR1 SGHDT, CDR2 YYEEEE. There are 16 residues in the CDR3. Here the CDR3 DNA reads TGTGCCAGCAGCCGGGTACTCCTCGACAGGGGAAATGAGCAGTTCTTC. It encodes CASSRVLLDRGNEQFF.

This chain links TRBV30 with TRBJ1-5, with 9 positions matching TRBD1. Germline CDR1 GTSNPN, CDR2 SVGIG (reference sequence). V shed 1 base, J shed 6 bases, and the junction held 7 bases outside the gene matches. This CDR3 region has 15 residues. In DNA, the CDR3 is TGTGCCTGGAGTGATAACAGGGGGCATACTCAGCCCCAGCATTTT. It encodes CAWSDNRGHTQPQHF.

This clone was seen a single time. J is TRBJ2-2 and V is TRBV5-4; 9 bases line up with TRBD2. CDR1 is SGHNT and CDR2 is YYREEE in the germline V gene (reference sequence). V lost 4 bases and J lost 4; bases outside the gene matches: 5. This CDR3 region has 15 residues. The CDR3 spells CASSPTSGRTGELFF. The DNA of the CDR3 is TGTGCCAGCAGCCCGACTAGCGGCCGCACCGGGGAGCTGTTTTTT.

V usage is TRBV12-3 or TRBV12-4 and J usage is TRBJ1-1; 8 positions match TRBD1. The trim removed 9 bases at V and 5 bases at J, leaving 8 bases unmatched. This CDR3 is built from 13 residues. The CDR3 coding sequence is TGTGCCAGTTCTCAGGGGGCGAGGACTGAAGCTTTCTTT. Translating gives CASSQGARTEAFF.

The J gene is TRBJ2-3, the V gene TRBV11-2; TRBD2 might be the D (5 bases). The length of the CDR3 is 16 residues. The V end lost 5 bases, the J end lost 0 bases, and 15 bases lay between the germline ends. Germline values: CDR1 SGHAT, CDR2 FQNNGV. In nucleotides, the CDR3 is TGTGCCAGCAGCCCCCGGGGAGCGGCTAGCACAGATACGCAGTATTTT. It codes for CASSPRGAASTDTQYF.

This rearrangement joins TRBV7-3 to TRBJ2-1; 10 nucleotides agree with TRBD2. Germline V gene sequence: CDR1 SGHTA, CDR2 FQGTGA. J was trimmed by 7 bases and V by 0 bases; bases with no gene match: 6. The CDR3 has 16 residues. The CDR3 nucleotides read TGTGCCAGCAGCTTAACGACACTAGCGGGATTTAATGAGCAGTTCTTC. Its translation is CASSLTTLAGFNEQFF.

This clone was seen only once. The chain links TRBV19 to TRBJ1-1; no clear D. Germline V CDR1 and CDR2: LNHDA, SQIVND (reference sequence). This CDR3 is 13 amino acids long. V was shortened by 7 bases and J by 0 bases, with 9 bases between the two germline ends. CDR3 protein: CASKGLLNTEAFF. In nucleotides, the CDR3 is TGTGCCAGTAAAGGACTTTTGAACACTGAAGCTTTCTTT.

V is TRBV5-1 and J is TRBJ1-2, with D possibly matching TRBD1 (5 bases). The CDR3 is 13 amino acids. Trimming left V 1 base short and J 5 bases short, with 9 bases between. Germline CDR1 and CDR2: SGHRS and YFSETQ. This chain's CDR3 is CASSLSTDYGYTF. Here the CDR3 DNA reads TGCGCCAGCAGCTTGTCGACAGATTATGGCTACACCTTC.

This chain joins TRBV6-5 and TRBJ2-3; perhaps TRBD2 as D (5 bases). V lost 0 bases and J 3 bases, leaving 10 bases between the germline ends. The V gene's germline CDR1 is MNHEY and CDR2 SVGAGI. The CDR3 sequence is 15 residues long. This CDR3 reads CASSYSSSETDTQYF. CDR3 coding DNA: TGTGCCAGCAGTTACTCAAGTAGCGAAACAGATACGCAGTATTTT.